The 9 T cell receptor beta chains listed next were all sequenced from one sample in a study of blood T cell repertoires in COVID-19. TCRdb keeps only in-frame clones here, not all; method: immunoSEQ multiplex PCR. The repertoire has a few hundred thousand clones, approximately 87% of them found once; the top ten carry over 9.5%. The sample was peripheral blood. The origin of the receptors is a woman aged 30 to 39 with COVID-19, enrolled during active disease.

This rearrangement joins TRBV15 to TRBJ2-5; 7 bases agree with TRBD2. Germline CDR1 reads LNHNV; CDR2 reads YYDKDF (reference sequence). Germline trimming cut 4 bases from V and 5 bases from J; bases unmatched to any gene: 10. The CDR3 is 15 residues long. CDR3 coding DNA: TGTGCCACCAGCACAAGGGGAGGGGCGGGGGAGACCCAGTACTTC. Translated: CATSTRGGAGETQYF.

The rearrangement joins TRBV5-4 to TRBJ2-1; 11 nucleotides line up with TRBD2. Trimming cost V 4 bases and J 9 bases; bases outside gene matches: 9. This CDR3 spans 15 amino acids. Germline CDR1 reads SGHNT; CDR2 reads YYREEE (reference sequence). CDR3 amino acids: CASSPTSGSGSEQFF. The CDR3 DNA reads TGTGCCAGCAGCCCCACTAGCGGGAGCGGGAGTGAGCAGTTCTTC.

V usage is TRBV3-1 (or the pseudogene TRBV3-2) and J usage is TRBJ1-4, with D maybe TRBD1 (6 bases). This CDR3 is built from 14 residues. Germline CDR1 reads LGHDT; CDR2 reads YNNKEL (reference sequence). The ends were cut back, 2 bases at V and 4 bases at J, with 8 bases in the middle. The CDR3 sequence is CASSQTDSNEKLFF. Here the CDR3 DNA reads TGTGCCAGCAGCCAAACGGACAGTAATGAAAAACTGTTTTTT.

This clone was found once. The chain combines TRBV2 with TRBJ2-1, with 9 bases aligning to TRBD2. The CDR3 spans 13 residues. CDR1 SNHLY and CDR2 FYNNEI come from the germline V gene. The V gene end was trimmed by 8 bases and the J gene end by 8 bases; junction bases not matched to a gene: 7. In DNA, the CDR3 is TGTGCCAGCCGCGCTAGCGGGAAGGATGAGCAGTTCTTC. It encodes CASRASGKDEQFF.

This chain links TRBV10-1 with TRBJ1-1; D unclear. From germline, CDR1 is WNHNN and CDR2 SYGVQD (reference sequence). This CDR3 spans 13 amino acids. Trimming pared 5 bases from V and 1 base from J, leaving 8 bases between. Here the CDR3 DNA reads TGCGCCAGCAGTTCAGACAAGAACACTGAAGCTTTCTTT. Translated, it gives CASSSDKNTEAFF.

This clone has only one observation. CDR3 residues: CASSYRAEYEQYF. The CDR3 DNA sequence: TGTGCCAGCAGTTACCGAGCGGAATACGAGCAGTACTTC. The chain combines TRBV27 with TRBJ2-7; TRBD2 is a possible D gene (5 bases). There are 13 residues in the CDR3. V lost 4 bases, J lost 4 bases, and 11 bases lay in between. Looked up from germline, CDR1 is MNHEY and CDR2 is SMNVEV (reference sequence).

Written as DNA, the CDR3 is TGCAGCGTTGAACCTCGGACAGGGGCGGCAGATACGCAGTATTTT. Protein product: CSVEPRTGAADTQYF. The V call is TRBV29-1, the J call TRBJ2-3, with TRBD1 matching over 9 bases. The length of the CDR3 is 15 residues. V dropped 2 bases and J dropped 4; count of bases not matched to a gene: 7. Looked up from germline, CDR1 is SQVTM and CDR2 is ANQGSEA.

CDR3 DNA sequence: TGTGCCAGTAGTTTAACCGGGACAAGCTCCTACGAGCAGTACTTC. Amino acids: CASSLTGTSSYEQYF. The chain joins TRBV19 to TRBJ2-7; weak D call: TRBD1 (6 bases). The V end was cut by 5 bases, the J end by 0 bases, with 14 bases between. The CDR3 runs 15 residues. Germline V gene data show CDR1 as LNHDA and CDR2 as SQIVND (reference sequence).

The chain has TRBV24-1 and TRBJ2-7; D is unresolved. Trimming left V 1 base short and J 2 bases short, with 8 bases between. The CDR3 covers 14 residues. The germline V gene encodes CDR1 KGHDR and CDR2 SFDVKD. CDR3 in amino acids: CATSDFNSPYEQYF. CDR3 coding DNA: TGTGCCACCAGTGATTTCAACAGCCCCTACGAGCAGTACTTC.